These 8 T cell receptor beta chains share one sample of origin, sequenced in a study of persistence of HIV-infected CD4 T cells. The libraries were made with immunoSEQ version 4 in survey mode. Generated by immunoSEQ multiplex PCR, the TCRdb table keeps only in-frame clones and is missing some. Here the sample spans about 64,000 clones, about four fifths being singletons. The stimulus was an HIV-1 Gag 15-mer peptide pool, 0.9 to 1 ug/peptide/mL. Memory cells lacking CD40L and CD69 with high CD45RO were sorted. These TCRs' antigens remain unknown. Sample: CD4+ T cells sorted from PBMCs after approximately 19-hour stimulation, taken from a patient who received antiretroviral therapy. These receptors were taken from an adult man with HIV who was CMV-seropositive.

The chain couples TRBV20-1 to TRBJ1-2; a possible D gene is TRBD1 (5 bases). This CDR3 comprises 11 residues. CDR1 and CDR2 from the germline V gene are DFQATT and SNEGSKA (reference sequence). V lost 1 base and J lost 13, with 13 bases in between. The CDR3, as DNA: TGCAGTGCTAGAGTGGCAGGGTTGGTCACCTTC. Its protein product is CSARVAGLVTF.

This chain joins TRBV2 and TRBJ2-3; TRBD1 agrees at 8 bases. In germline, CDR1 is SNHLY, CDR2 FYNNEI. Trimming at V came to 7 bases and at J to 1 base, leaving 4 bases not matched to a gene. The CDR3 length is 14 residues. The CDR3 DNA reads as TGTGCCAGCATTAGGGGACAGGGCACAGATACGCAGTATTTT. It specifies CASIRGQGTDTQYF.

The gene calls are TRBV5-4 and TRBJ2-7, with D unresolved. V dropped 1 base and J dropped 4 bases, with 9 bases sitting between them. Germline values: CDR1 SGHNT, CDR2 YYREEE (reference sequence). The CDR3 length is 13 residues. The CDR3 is CASSLNYGYEQYF. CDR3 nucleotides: TGTGCCAGCAGCTTGAACTACGGATACGAGCAGTACTTC.

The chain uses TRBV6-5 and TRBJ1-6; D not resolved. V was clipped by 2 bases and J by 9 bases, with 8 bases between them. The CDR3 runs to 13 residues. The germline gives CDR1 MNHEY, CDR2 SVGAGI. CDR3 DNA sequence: TGTGCCAGCAGTTACGAGGGCGGTTCACCCCTCCACTTT. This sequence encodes CASSYEGGSPLHF.

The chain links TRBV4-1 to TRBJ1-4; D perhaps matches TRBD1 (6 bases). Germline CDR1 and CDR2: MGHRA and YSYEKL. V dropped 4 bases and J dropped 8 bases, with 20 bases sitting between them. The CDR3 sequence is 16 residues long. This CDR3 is CASSRAQNRVEEKLFF. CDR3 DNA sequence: TGCGCCAGCAGCCGCGCCCAAAACAGGGTCGAAGAAAAACTGTTTTTT.

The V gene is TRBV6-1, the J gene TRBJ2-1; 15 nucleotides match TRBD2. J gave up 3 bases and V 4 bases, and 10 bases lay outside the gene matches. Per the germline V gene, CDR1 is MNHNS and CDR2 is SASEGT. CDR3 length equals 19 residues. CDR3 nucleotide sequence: TGTGCCAGCAGTGTAACCGGACTAGCGGGGGGGAGAGTCTACAATGAGCAGTTCTTC. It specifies CASSVTGLAGGRVYNEQFF.

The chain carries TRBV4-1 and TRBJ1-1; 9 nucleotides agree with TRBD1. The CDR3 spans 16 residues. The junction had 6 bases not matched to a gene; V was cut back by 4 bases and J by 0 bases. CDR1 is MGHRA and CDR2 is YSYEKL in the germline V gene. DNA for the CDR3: TGCGCCAGCAGCCCTCTCGGGACAGGGTTGAACACTGAAGCTTTCTTT. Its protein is CASSPLGTGLNTEAFF.

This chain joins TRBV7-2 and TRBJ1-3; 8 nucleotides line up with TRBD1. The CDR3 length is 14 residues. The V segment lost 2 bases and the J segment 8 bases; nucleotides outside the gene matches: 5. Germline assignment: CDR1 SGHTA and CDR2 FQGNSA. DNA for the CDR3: TGTGCCAGCAGCTTACGGACAGGGAAAGACACCATATATTTT. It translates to CASSLRTGKDTIYF.